This is a list of T cell receptor beta chains from one sample in a study of early T cells in non-severe SARS-CoV-2 infection. TCRdb called the 5' RACE reads again in MiXCR, with one record for every CDR3 protein. Of tens of thousands of distinct CDR3 sequences listed, 9.5% are singletons. Sequencing input: whole blood. These TCRs come from an adult who was a healthcare worker with PCR-confirmed SARS-CoV-2 infection or an uninfected control (not recorded which). Both conserved end residues are part of each CDR3. D genes are given only for firm matches. Clone sizes are given selectively: once, few, many, or a class where the clone is expanded.

CDR3 protein	CDR3 DNA	clone size	D gene	V gene	J gene
CASRLEGQEGTEAFF	TGTGCAAGTCGCTTAGAGGGACAGGAGGGGACTGAAGCTTTCTTT	few	.	TRBV12-2	TRBJ1-1
CASRLGGNAYNEQFF	TGTGCCAGCAGGCTCGGGGGGAACGCCTACAATGAGCAGTTCTTC	many	TRBD2	TRBV7-8	TRBJ2-1
CASSSMRGAPFEQYF	TGTGCCAGCAGTTCGATGAGGGGGGCCCCTTTTGAGCAGTACTTC	.	.	TRBV12-3/TRBV12-4	TRBJ2-7
CASSIRDYEQYF	TGTGCCAGCAGCATTCGGGATTACGAGCAGTACTTC	.	.	TRBV3-1	TRBJ2-7
CATKEPPNEQFF	TGTGCCACCAAGGAACCCCCCAATGAGCAGTTCTTC	few	.	TRBV6-2/TRBV6-3	TRBJ2-1
CSARDSGAGTEAFF	TGCAGTGCTAGAGATTCGGGCGCGGGCACTGAAGCTTTCTTT	.	.	TRBV20-1	TRBJ1-1
CASSQETTSYEQYF	TGCGCCAGCAGCCAGGAGACGACTAGTTACGAGCAGTACTTC	few	.	TRBV4-1	TRBJ2-7
CSAVAGGFYEQYF	TGCAGTGCGGTAGCGGGGGGTTTCTACGAGCAGTACTTC	many	TRBD2	TRBV20-1	TRBJ2-7
CASSFTGSSGNTIYF	TGTGCCAGCAGCTTTACAGGGTCTTCTGGAAACACCATATATTTT	.	.	TRBV5-8	TRBJ1-3
CASKPGTVATGTQYF	TGTGCCAGCAAGCCCGGGACAGTCGCAACGGGTACGCAGTATTTT	few	TRBD1	TRBV28	TRBJ2-3
CASSQGREGGGYTF	TGTGCCAGCAGCCAAGGCAGGGAAGGCGGCGGCTACACCTTC	many	.	TRBV7-2	TRBJ1-2
CASSLNLGSTDTQYF	TGTGCCAGCAGTTTAAATCTAGGGAGCACAGATACGCAGTATTTT	.	.	TRBV27	TRBJ2-3
CSVEDWTEDNYGYTF	TGCAGCGTTGAAGACTGGACGGAAGATAACTATGGCTACACCTTC	many	.	TRBV29-1	TRBJ1-2
CSVEDGGRGYEQYF	TGCAGCGTTGAAGACGGCGGGAGAGGTTACGAGCAGTACTTC	.	TRBD2	TRBV29-1	TRBJ2-7
CSAGPTDTQYF	TGCAGCGCTGGACCCACAGATACGCAGTATTTT	.	.	TRBV29-1	TRBJ2-3
CASSPPDRADEQYF	TGTGCCAGCAGCCCACCCGACAGGGCCGACGAGCAGTACTTC	few	TRBD1	TRBV7-9	TRBJ2-7
CASSITSRHNEQFF	TGTGCCAGCAGCATTACTAGCCGACACAATGAGCAGTTCTTC	many	.	TRBV7-9	TRBJ2-1
CASSDWEGSYEQYF	TGTGCCAGCAGTGACTGGGAGGGGTCCTACGAGCAGTACTTC	.	TRBD2	TRBV6-1	TRBJ2-7
CAWSGGRTKAGANVLTF	TGTGCCTGGAGTGGGGGGAGGACTAAAGCTGGGGCCAACGTCCTGACTTTC	.	.	TRBV30	TRBJ2-6
CASSLAPGEKLFF	TGTGCCAGCAGCTTGGCCCCCGGTGAAAAACTGTTTTTT	many	.	TRBV5-4	TRBJ1-4
CASRDGLAVTYEQYF	TGTGCCAGCAGAGACGGACTAGCGGTTACCTACGAGCAGTACTTC	.	TRBD2	TRBV7-9	TRBJ2-7
CAWSVVPDITYGYTF	TGTGCCTGGAGTGTAGTCCCCGATATAACCTATGGCTACACCTTC	.	.	TRBV30	TRBJ1-2
CASRFQGFGFGELFF	TGTGCCAGCAGATTCCAGGGCTTCGGTTTCGGGGAGCTGTTTTTT	few	.	TRBV27	TRBJ2-2
CASSPQRDSAREQYF	TGTGCCAGCTCACCACAAAGGGACTCCGCTAGGGAGCAGTACTTC	.	.	TRBV18	TRBJ2-7
CASSSRRDREGHWDF	TGTGCCAGCAGCTCCCGTCGGGACAGAGAGGGGCATTGGGACTTC	few	TRBD1	TRBV7-2	TRBJ2-7
CASSEVGGSYGYTF	TGTGCCAGCAGTGAAGTCGGGGGAAGCTATGGCTACACCTTC	many	.	TRBV25-1	TRBJ1-2
CASKPYPGLGLEQYF	TGTGCCAGTAAGCCTTACCCCGGGCTGGGGCTCGAGCAGTACTTC	many	.	TRBV19	TRBJ2-7
CASSSLGQGSAYNEQFF	TGTGCCAGCAGCTCTTTGGGGCAGGGCAGTGCCTACAATGAGCAGTTCTTC	many	.	TRBV7-9	TRBJ2-1
CASSPQGYYGYTF	TGTGCCAGCAGCCCCCAGGGGTACTATGGCTACACCTTC	many	.	TRBV3-1	TRBJ1-2
CASSFDRGHSPLHF	TGCGCCAGCAGCTTTGACAGGGGGCATTCACCCCTCCACTTT	many	TRBD1	TRBV5-1	TRBJ1-6
CASSQVLNTGELFF	TGTGCCAGCAGCCAGGTTTTGAACACCGGGGAGCTGTTTTTT	many	.	TRBV3-1	TRBJ2-2
CASSPVVSREGYEQYF	TGTGCCAGCAGTCCAGTTGTCTCGCGGGAGGGATACGAGCAGTACTTC	.	TRBD2	TRBV7-9	TRBJ2-7
CATRPGQGAVDTQYF	TGTGCCACCAGGCCGGGACAGGGGGCTGTAGATACGCAGTATTTT	few	TRBD1	TRBV24-1	TRBJ2-3
CASSNRYEQFF	TGTGCCAGTAGTAACCGGTATGAGCAGTTCTTC	.	.	TRBV19	TRBJ2-1
CAIRQQGRDTEAFF	TGTGCCATCAGACAACAAGGGCGGGACACTGAAGCTTTCTTT	many	.	TRBV10-3	TRBJ1-1
CASSRDYSTDTQYF	TGTGCCAGCAGTAGGGACTATAGCACAGATACGCAGTATTTT	few	TRBD2	TRBV6-1	TRBJ2-3
CASGPRGVPLLFF	TGTGCCAGCGGACCGAGGGGGGTCCCCCTCCTGTTTTTT	many	.	TRBV14	TRBJ2-2
CSVEEGDGNYGYTF	TGCAGCGTTGAAGAGGGGGACGGGAACTATGGCTACACCTTC	few	.	TRBV29-1	TRBJ1-2
CSVEGVQETQYF	TGCAGCGTTGAGGGGGTACAAGAGACCCAGTACTTC	few	.	TRBV29-1	TRBJ2-5
CASSGEKLFF	TGTGCCAGCTCTGGGGAAAAACTGTTTTTT	few	.	TRBV2	TRBJ1-4
CATTGSYEQYF	TGTGCCACCACGGGGTCCTACGAGCAGTACTTC	.	.	TRBV6-2/TRBV6-3	TRBJ2-7
CASSVIGSEAFF	TGTGCCAGCAGTGTTATCGGCAGCGAAGCTTTCTTT	many	.	TRBV5-8	TRBJ1-1
CAPTRGRSANTGELFF	TGTGCCCCGACCCGAGGACGTTCCGCGAACACCGGGGAGCTGTTTTTT	.	.	TRBV11-3	TRBJ2-2
CASSPWGRVDQPQHF	TGTGCCAGCAGCCCCTGGGGACGGGTTGATCAGCCCCAGCATTTT	.	.	TRBV5-6	TRBJ1-5
CATSDSEGQGAVTDTQYF	TGTGCCACCAGTGATTCCGAGGGACAGGGGGCGGTCACAGATACGCAGTATTTT	many	TRBD1	TRBV24-1	TRBJ2-3
CSVGQGNYGYTF	TGCAGCGTTGGTCAGGGGAACTATGGCTACACCTTC	.	.	TRBV29-1	TRBJ1-2
CASSLGQGAYNEQFF	TGTGCCAGCTCCCTCGGACAGGGGGCCTACAATGAGCAGTTCTTC	many	TRBD1	TRBV18	TRBJ2-1
CASTRVGEEQYF	TGTGCCAGCACCCGAGTCGGGGAGGAGCAGTACTTC	.	.	TRBV6-5	TRBJ2-7
CSATLGQNYGYTF	TGCAGTGCCACCTTAGGACAGAACTATGGCTACACCTTC	many	.	TRBV20-1	TRBJ1-2
CASSLRPATGELFF	TGTGCCAGCAGCTTACGGCCAGCCACCGGGGAGCTGTTTTTT	few	.	TRBV7-2	TRBJ2-2